The 10 T cell receptor beta chains reported below all come from one sample, sequenced in a study of spatial heterogeneity in lung cancer. TCRdb re-derived calls from the 5' RACE reads in MiXCR, one entry per CDR3 protein. The sample shows about 85,000 distinct CDR3 sequences, approximately 20% of them seen only once. Specified time point: sample taken at primary tumor resection. Tumor, nontumor lung or frozen PBMC supplied whole RNA, sequenced without sorting. The sequences come from PBMCs, collected at surgery. These receptors were obtained from a male donor with early-stage non-small cell lung cancer.

This clonotype was counted ten times or more. The chain couples TRBV12-3 or TRBV12-4 to TRBJ1-4; 10 bases are shared with TRBD1. CDR3 length: 15 residues. J gave up 8 bases and V 6 bases, and 9 bases lay outside the gene matches. The CDR3 loop is CASSGGQGVSEKLFF. CDR3 nucleotides: TGTGCCAGCAGCGGAGGACAGGGGGTGTCCGAAAAACTGTTTTTT.

V gene TRBV7-2 combines with J gene TRBJ2-7; unclear D gene. Trimming removed 5 bases at V and 1 base at J, with 6 bases between. Germline lookup yields CDR1 SGHTA and CDR2 FQGNSA. The CDR3 covers 12 residues. CDR3 sequence reads: CASSIQSYEQYF. The CDR3 DNA is TGTGCCAGCAGCATCCAATCCTACGAGCAGTACTTC.

V gene TRBV7-8 combines with J gene TRBJ2-7, with a tentative D call TRBD1 (6 bases). Germline loops: CDR1 SGHVS, CDR2 FQNEAQ. V was pared by 1 base and J by 2 bases, with 18 bases between. The CDR3 has 17 residues. DNA of the CDR3: TGTGCCAGCAGCTTAGTTCTAGACAGGTCCCACCCCTACGAGCAGTACTTC. The encoded protein is CASSLVLDRSHPYEQYF.

The V gene is TRBV6-6, the J gene TRBJ2-7, with D possibly matching TRBD1 (6 bases). CDR1 is MNHNY and CDR2 is SVGAGI in the germline V gene (reference sequence). The CDR3 sequence is 16 residues long. V dropped 0 bases and J dropped 0 bases, with 12 bases sitting between them. Here the CDR3 reads CASSYSRQGSSYEQYF. The DNA of the CDR3 is TGTGCCAGCAGTTACTCGAGGCAGGGGAGCTCCTACGAGCAGTACTTC.

The J gene is TRBJ2-5, the V gene TRBV5-1; D is possibly TRBD1 (5 bases). Trimming pared 0 bases from V and 5 bases from J, leaving 11 bases between. The germline V gene encodes CDR1 SGHRS and CDR2 YFSETQ. The CDR3 length is 14 residues. The CDR3: CASSLGGQGETQYF. The CDR3 nucleotides are TGCGCCAGCAGCTTGGGCGGCCAGGGTGAGACCCAGTACTTC.

This clonotype occurred a few times. The chain carries TRBV9 and TRBJ2-7, with 7 bases lining up with TRBD1. This CDR3 is 15 amino acids long. CDR1 and CDR2 from the germline V gene are SGDLS and YYNGEE. Germline trimming cut 0 bases from V and 7 bases from J; bases unmatched to any gene: 10. The CDR3 sequence is CASSVGGGAFREQYF. CDR3 bases: TGTGCCAGCAGCGTAGGAGGGGGCGCTTTCCGTGAGCAGTACTTC.

The rearrangement joins TRBV27 to TRBJ2-2; a possible D gene is TRBD2 (5 bases). From germline, CDR1 is MNHEY and CDR2 SMNVEV (reference sequence). The CDR3 is 17 residues long. The ends were cut back, 2 bases at V and 1 base at J, with 14 bases in the middle. The CDR3 spells CASSLTRLAGNTGELFF. The CDR3 DNA sequence: TGTGCCAGCAGTTTAACCCGACTCGCGGGGAACACCGGGGAGCTGTTTTTT.

There are a few counts of this clonotype. V usage is TRBV29-1 and J usage is TRBJ2-3, with D possibly being TRBD1 or TRBD2 (5 bases each). V lost 4 bases and J lost 2, with 13 bases in between. The CDR3 length is 14 residues. Germline V CDR1 and CDR2: SQVTM, ANQGSEA. As DNA, the CDR3 is TGCAGCGTTGTGGGGGATCGATTCACAGATACGCAGTATTTT. It yields the protein CSVVGDRFTDTQYF.

The chain has TRBV28 and TRBJ1-5, with D tentatively TRBD1 (5 bases). This CDR3 comprises 14 residues. CDR1 is MDHEN, CDR2 SYDVKM, per germline. V dropped 3 bases and J dropped 2 bases, with 8 bases sitting between them. CDR3 sequence reads: CASSLGGGNQPQHF. In DNA, the CDR3 is TGTGCCAGCAGTTTGGGGGGGGGCAATCAGCCCCAGCATTTT.

This clonotype was picked up a small number of times. This chain links TRBV5-1 with TRBJ1-6; a weak D match, TRBD1 (6 bases). The CDR3 runs to 15 residues. Trimming took 0 bases from V and 7 from J, leaving 11 bases between them. CDR1 is SGHRS, CDR2 YFSETQ, per germline. The CDR3 here is CASSLVVTGNSPLHF. Written as DNA, the CDR3 is TGCGCCAGCAGCTTGGTTGTGACAGGCAATTCACCCCTCCACTTT.